One sample yielded the 29 T cell receptor beta chains listed below, sequenced in a study of T cells after yellow fever vaccination. MiXCR was run by TCRdb on the 5' RACE reads, yielding one entry per CDR3 protein. The sample consists of 150,000 to 200,000 distinct CDR3 sequences, about 6.2% of them appearing once. This sample comprised CD4+ T cells sorted from PBMCs, obtained on the day of the first yellow fever vaccination. Receptors were obtained from a man younger than 35 who received the YFV17D yellow fever vaccine.

This clonotype was counted between two and nine times. The V and J genes are TRBV6-2 or TRBV6-3 and TRBJ1-5; D is possibly TRBD1 (6 bases). Trimming left V 4 bases short and J 2 bases short, with 15 bases between. In germline, CDR1 is MNHEY, CDR2 SVGEGT. The CDR3 has 16 residues. The DNA of the CDR3 is TGTGCCAGCAGTTCTCCGTGGGGGCTCGGCAATCAGCCCCAGCATTTT. The encoded protein is CASSSPWGLGNQPQHF.

This clonotype was observed at least ten times. V gene TRBV3-1 combines with J gene TRBJ2-7; 10 bases line up with TRBD1. Germline CDR1 LGHDT, CDR2 YNNKEL (reference sequence). V was pared by 3 bases and J by 2 bases, with 1 base of the junction left unmatched. CDR3 length equals 14 residues. The CDR3 DNA sequence: TGTGCCAGCAGCCAGGACAGGGGGACCTACGAGCAGTACTTC. Translated, it gives CASSQDRGTYEQYF.

About this clonotype itself: This may come from a read error, since a much larger clone is one base off. V usage is TRBV5-1 and J usage is TRBJ2-5; D may be TRBD1 or TRBD2 (6 bases each). The CDR3 is 14 residues long. Germline V gives CDR1 SGHRS, CDR2 YFSETQ. Trimming pared 5 bases from V and 5 bases from J, leaving 16 bases between. Here the CDR3 DNA reads TGCGCCAGCAGGCGGGACACCGGGAACGAGACCCAGTACTTC. This gives the protein CASRRDTGNETQYF.

This sequence joins TRBV5-1 and TRBJ2-2; D possibly corresponds to TRBD1 (5 bases). Germline V gives CDR1 SGHRS, CDR2 YFSETQ. Deletions cut 0 bases from V and 13 bases from J, with 16 bases between. This CDR3 contains 14 residues. The CDR3 spells CASSLAGPLGRLFF. CDR3 nucleotide sequence: TGCGCCAGCAGCTTGGCCGGTCCCCTGGGGCGGCTGTTTTTT.

Only a few counts were recorded for this clonotype. The chain couples TRBV6-1 to TRBJ2-7; D is possibly TRBD1 (6 bases). Trimming took off 5 bases at V and 1 base at J, with 18 bases between the two ends. Per the germline V gene, CDR1 is MNHNS and CDR2 is SASEGT. This CDR3 has 16 residues. CDR3 sequence reads: CASSPRQARESYEQYF. The CDR3 DNA is TGTGCCAGCAGTCCGCGACAGGCCCGCGAGTCCTACGAGCAGTACTTC.

This clonotype was recorded at least ten times. The genes are TRBV10-3 and TRBJ1-1; D is unclear. The CDR3 consists of 14 residues. V was shortened by 8 bases and J by 1 base, with 14 bases between the two germline ends. CDR1 is ENHRY and CDR2 is SYGVKD in the germline V gene. CDR3 amino acids: CAIGEKNRNTEAFF. The CDR3 DNA reads as TGTGCCATCGGGGAGAAAAACAGGAACACTGAAGCTTTCTTT.

The table lists this clonotype with a few counts. The chain carries TRBV12-3 or TRBV12-4 and TRBJ1-1, with D perhaps TRBD1 (6 bases). The V end lost 7 bases, the J end lost 3 bases, and 21 bases lay between the germline ends. CDR3 size: 16 residues. The CDR3 coding sequence is TGTGCCAGCAATGGAACACAGGGAAACCCCGACACTGAAGCTTTCTTT. Its translation is CASNGTQGNPDTEAFF.

This clonotype was detected ten times or more. The chain links TRBV20-1 to TRBJ2-3; 10 bases map to TRBD2. There are 13 residues in the CDR3. Germline V gives CDR1 DFQATT, CDR2 SNEGSKA (reference sequence). The CDR3 reads CSVAGGYTDTQYF. CDR3 sequence (DNA): TGCAGCGTAGCGGGGGGTTACACAGATACGCAGTATTTT.

This chain joins TRBV2 and TRBJ2-2, with D hard to call. Germline CDR1 and CDR2: SNHLY and FYNNEI. The length of the CDR3 is 11 residues. V was trimmed by 2 bases and J by 9 bases, leaving 4 bases between them. The CDR3 loop is CASSESRELFF. The CDR3 nucleotides are TGTGCCAGCAGTGAATCCAGGGAGCTGTTTTTT.

This clonotype was seen repeatedly, ten times or more. This sequence joins TRBV6-6 and TRBJ1-6; D possibly corresponds to TRBD1 (5 bases). The CDR3 has 11 residues. Germline V gene lookup returns CDR1 MNHNY and CDR2 SVGAGI (reference sequence). V gave up 5 bases and J gave up 14 bases, with 10 bases separating them. CDR3 coding DNA: TGTGCCAGCAGTCCAACAGGTACCCTCCACTTT. The encoded protein is CASSPTGTLHF.

With respect to this clonotype: A read error may explain this, as a much larger clone is one base away. The rearrangement uses TRBV6-1 and TRBJ2-3, with 9 bases aligning to TRBD2. Germline V gene data show CDR1 as MNHNS and CDR2 as SASEGT. The V segment lost 6 bases and the J segment 2 bases; nucleotides outside the gene matches: 9. This CDR3 contains 16 residues. CDR3 sequence reads: CASSRPGTSHTDTQYF. Written as DNA, the CDR3 is TGTGCCAGCAGCCGTCCCGGGACTAGCCACACAGATACGCAGTATTTT.

On this clonotype: This may arise from a read error, as a much more abundant clone is one base away. The chain couples TRBV7-9 to TRBJ2-3; 10 nucleotides match TRBD2. The J segment lost 4 bases and the V segment lost 2 bases, leaving 3 bases of the junction unmatched. The CDR3 extends over 15 amino acids. CDR1 and CDR2 (germline): SEHNR, FQNEAQ (reference sequence). The CDR3 DNA reads as TGTGCCAGCAGCTTAACTAGCGGGACGCCAGATACGCAGTATTTT. This encodes CASSLTSGTPDTQYF.

This clonotype was recorded at least ten times. This sequence joins TRBV12-3 or TRBV12-4 and TRBJ2-2, with D tentatively TRBD1 or TRBD2 (5 bases each). This CDR3 is built from 11 residues. With 9 bases removed from V and 6 bases from J, the gap between germline ends came to 8 bases. CDR3 coding DNA: TGTGCCAGTCGAGGGGCCGGGGAGCTGTTTTTT. It is translated as CASRGAGELFF.

This clonotype appeared many times. The chain recombines TRBV15 with TRBJ2-6; maybe TRBD1 (5 bases). V lost 2 bases and J lost 0, with 17 bases in between. Germline V lookup: CDR1 LNHNV, CDR2 YYDKDF (reference sequence). This CDR3 has 19 residues. The CDR3: CATSRSLEQGPSGANVLTF. The CDR3 DNA is TGTGCCACCAGCAGATCTCTCGAGCAGGGTCCCTCTGGGGCCAACGTCCTGACTTTC.

The genes are TRBV5-5 and TRBJ1-5; D remains unclear. The V and J ends lost 4 bases and 4 bases respectively, with 9 bases between them. The CDR3 consists of 13 residues. The germline V gene encodes CDR1 SGHKS and CDR2 YYEKEE (reference sequence). Written as DNA, the CDR3 is TGTGCCAGCAGCCACACGACGAATCAGCCCCAGCATTTT. Its protein product is CASSHTTNQPQHF.

This clonotype was observed a handful of times. V gene TRBV19 combines with J gene TRBJ2-1, with a possible D match to TRBD2 (7 bases). The CDR3 loop spans 16 amino acids. V was shortened by 3 bases and J by 2 bases, with 14 bases between the two germline ends. Germline assignment: CDR1 LNHDA and CDR2 SQIVND (reference sequence). The chain's CDR3 is CASSIWGRGPYNEQFF. Written as DNA, the CDR3 is TGTGCCAGTAGTATCTGGGGGCGGGGGCCCTACAATGAGCAGTTCTTC.

In its sample, this clonotype was seen many times. This chain uses TRBV4-2 with TRBJ2-5; TRBD2 might be the D (6 bases). Germline CDR1 LGHNA, CDR2 YNFKEQ. Deletions cut 1 base from V and 1 base from J, with 16 bases between. The CDR3 contains 17 residues. The CDR3 loop reads CASSQAGLSKGQETQYF. The DNA for the CDR3 is TGTGCCAGCAGCCAAGCGGGACTGTCGAAGGGCCAAGAGACCCAGTACTTC.

This clonotype was seen at least ten times. J is TRBJ2-1 and V is TRBV12-3 or TRBV12-4; D is unresolved. Trimming removed 6 bases from V and 6 bases from J, with 15 bases in between. The CDR3 is made up of 14 amino acids. The CDR3 sequence: CASSFGHERNEQFF. The CDR3 bases are TGTGCCAGCAGCTTTGGGCACGAGCGCAATGAGCAGTTCTTC.

Many counts were recorded for this clonotype. V is TRBV5-4 and J is TRBJ2-1, with D possibly being TRBD2 (6 bases). V lost 3 bases to trimming and J lost 5 bases, with 15 bases between them. In germline, CDR1 is SGHNT, CDR2 YYREEE (reference sequence). The CDR3 covers 15 residues. The CDR3 nucleotides are TGTGCCAGCAGCTCCAGCCGGAGGGGAAACAATGAGCAGTTCTTC. The encoded protein is CASSSSRRGNNEQFF.

This clonotype was detected ten times or more. The J gene is TRBJ1-1, the V gene TRBV7-9; D is undetermined. The germline gives CDR1 SEHNR, CDR2 FQNEAQ (reference sequence). The V and J ends lost 8 bases and 6 bases respectively, with 16 bases between them. This CDR3 is 13 amino acids long. The CDR3 spells CASLLGQAAEAFF. CDR3 coding DNA: TGTGCCAGCCTGCTAGGGCAGGCGGCTGAAGCTTTCTTT.

Many counts were recorded for this clonotype. The rearrangement uses TRBV10-1 and TRBJ2-1; unclear D gene. V was cut by 0 bases and J by 8 bases, with 14 bases left in between. There are 15 residues in the CDR3. CDR1 is WNHNN, CDR2 SYGVQD, per germline (reference sequence). As DNA, the CDR3 is TGCGCCAGCAGTGAGTCGAAGGCCGGCCCCGATGAGCAGTTCTTC. Translated: CASSESKAGPDEQFF.

The sample holds many counts of this clonotype. V and J are TRBV29-1 and TRBJ2-5, with a possible D match to TRBD1 (5 bases). Trimming cost V 3 bases and J 0 bases, with 8 bases left between them. The CDR3 runs to 13 residues. Germline assignment: CDR1 SQVTM and CDR2 ANQGSEA. CDR3 DNA sequence: TGCAGCGTTGACAGGGTCGACCAAGAGACCCAGTACTTC. Translation: CSVDRVDQETQYF.

In its sample, this clonotype was seen many times. V usage is TRBV12-3 or TRBV12-4 and J usage is TRBJ2-7; 10 nucleotides match TRBD1. Unmatched junction bases numbered 9, after V lost 1 base and J lost 0 bases. CDR3 length: 18 amino acids. The CDR3 DNA is TGTGCCAGCAGTTTAGAATCGATGGGACAGGGGATCTCCTACGAGCAGTACTTC. Translating gives CASSLESMGQGISYEQYF.

This clonotype has a count of ten or more. V usage is TRBV18 and J usage is TRBJ2-7; the D gene is possibly TRBD1 (5 bases). This CDR3 contains 15 residues. Trimming took 8 bases from V and 1 from J, leaving 18 bases between them. Germline V gene sequence: CDR1 KGHSH, CDR2 LQKENI. The CDR3 loop is CASGSGQGYSYEQYF. CDR3 sequence (DNA): TGTGCCAGCGGCTCTGGGCAGGGTTATTCCTACGAGCAGTACTTC.

The chain links TRBV19 to TRBJ2-3; the match to TRBD2 covers 12 bases. This CDR3 is built from 17 residues. CDR1 and CDR2 (germline): LNHDA, SQIVND (reference sequence). The trim removed 5 bases at V and 5 bases at J, leaving 11 bases unmatched. CDR3: CASSRSTSGGVGDTQYF. Written as DNA, the CDR3 is TGTGCCAGTAGTCGATCGACTAGCGGGGGTGTGGGAGATACGCAGTATTTT.

There are many counts of this clonotype. The chain couples TRBV4-1 to TRBJ1-2, with 7 bases matching TRBD1. The germline gives CDR1 MGHRA, CDR2 YSYEKL. After removal of 0 bases from V and 4 bases from J, the junction contained 5 bases not matched to a gene. This CDR3 spans 15 amino acids. The CDR3 DNA reads TGCGCCAGCAGCCAAGACGGGCAGGGGGTCTATGGCTACACCTTC. Translation: CASSQDGQGVYGYTF.

This clonotype was picked up a small number of times. J is TRBJ2-3 and V is TRBV5-1; D uncertain. Trimming shortened V by 3 bases and J by 2 bases, and 19 bases separated the two germline ends. The CDR3 contains 17 residues. Per germline, CDR1 SGHRS and CDR2 YFSETQ. CDR3 sequence: CASSSRPPGLYTDTQYF. CDR3 in DNA: TGCGCCAGCAGCTCCCGACCTCCAGGATTATACACAGATACGCAGTATTTT.

The chain uses TRBV6-1 and TRBJ2-1; perhaps TRBD2 as D (7 bases). Germline V lookup: CDR1 MNHNS, CDR2 SASEGT. The CDR3 totals 14 residues. The V and J ends lost 7 bases and 5 bases respectively, with 15 bases between them. As DNA, the CDR3 is TGTGCCAGCATCCTGGGAGGGACAAACAATGAGCAGTTCTTC. Its protein product is CASILGGTNNEQFF.

In regard to this clonotype: A much larger clone differs from this one at a single base, so this may be a read error. The rearrangement links TRBV11-2 to TRBJ2-3, with D unclear. Trimming pared 1 base from V and 4 bases from J, leaving 6 bases between. This CDR3 has 13 residues. The V gene's germline CDR1 is SGHAT and CDR2 FQNNGV. CDR3 bases: TGTGCCAGCAGCTTAGTGGTGCCAGATACGCAGTATTTT. This encodes CASSLVVPDTQYF.